Here is one T cell receptor beta chain with its context. Its antigen is undetermined. The CDR3 contains 11 residues. Germline CDR1 and CDR2: SGHDT and YYEEEE. The ends were cut back, 3 bases at V and 3 bases at J, with 4 bases in the middle. This table comes from immunoSEQ multiplex PCR, and its TCRdb copy is limited to in-frame clones, with some not included. The table records 15,000 to 20,000 clones, 55% to 70% of them present only once. Patients were newly diagnosed with stage II-IVA oral cavity squamous cell carcinoma without prior systemic or radiation treatment. The data originate from a study of neoadjuvant anti-PD-1 for oral cavity cancer. Findings and caveats of the study: With three patients per group, TCR findings need larger cohorts. PBMC Gini-index clonality exceeded responders' in non-responders post-nivolumab.

This clonotype was obtained from a person between 35 and 79 years old with oral cavity squamous cell carcinoma. The specimen comprised PBMCs, sampled before nivolumab (anti-PD-1) treatment. This sequence joins TRBV5-6 and TRBJ2-7; no clear D. CDR3 nucleotides: TGTGCCAGCAGCTCCTACTACGAGCAGTACTTC. This codes for CASSSYYEQYF.